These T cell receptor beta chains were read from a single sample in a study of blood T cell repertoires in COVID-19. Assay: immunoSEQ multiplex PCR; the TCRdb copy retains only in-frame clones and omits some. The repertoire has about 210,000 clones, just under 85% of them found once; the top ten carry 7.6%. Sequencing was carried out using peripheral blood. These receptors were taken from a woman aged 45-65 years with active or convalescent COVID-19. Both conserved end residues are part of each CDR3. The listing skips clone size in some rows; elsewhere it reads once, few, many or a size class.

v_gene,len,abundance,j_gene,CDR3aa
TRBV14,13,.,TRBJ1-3,CASSRTSGNTIYF
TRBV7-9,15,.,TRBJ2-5,CASSPRILGAETQYF
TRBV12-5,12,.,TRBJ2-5,CASGLAEETQYF
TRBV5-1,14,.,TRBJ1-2,CASSTDRDLQGYTF
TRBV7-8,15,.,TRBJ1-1,CASSLGTSQGAEAFF
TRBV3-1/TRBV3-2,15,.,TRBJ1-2,CASSRGQALWYGYTF
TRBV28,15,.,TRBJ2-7,CATPPASGSHHEQYF
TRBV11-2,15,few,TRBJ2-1,CASRKSSGSYNEQFF
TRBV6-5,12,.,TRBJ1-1,CATLYRGTEAFF
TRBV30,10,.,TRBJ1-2,CAWGEGGYTF
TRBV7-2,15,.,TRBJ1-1,CASSSRGTGVTEAFF
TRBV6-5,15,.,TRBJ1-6,CASRRGWEDNSPLHF
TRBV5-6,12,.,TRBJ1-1,CASYRYDTEAFF
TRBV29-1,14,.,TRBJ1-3,CSVRTGSSGNTIYF
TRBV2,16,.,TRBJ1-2,CASSDRGVTQKVGYTF
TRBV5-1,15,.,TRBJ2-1,CASSFLAGETNEQFF
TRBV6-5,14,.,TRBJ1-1,CASLRGDLNTEAFF
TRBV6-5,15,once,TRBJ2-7,CASSRRSGGGYEQYF
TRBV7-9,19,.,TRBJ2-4,CASSLRSSGAILPKNIQYF
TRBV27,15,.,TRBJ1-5,CASSLVAGEGQPQHF
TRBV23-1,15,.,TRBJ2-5,CASSPSEALQETQYF
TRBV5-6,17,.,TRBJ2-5,CASSPVLAGAITETQYF